The TCR beta chain described here comes from a study of blood T cell repertoires in COVID-19. At the level of the study: Acute-phase and convalescent COVID-19 samples originated in the United States, Italy and Spain.

The CDR3 spans 14 residues. Germline V gene lookup returns CDR1 SGHDT and CDR2 YYEEEE. V lost 0 bases and J 4 bases, leaving 11 bases between the germline ends. Donors of Cohort 3 who recovered were those that had two negative PCRs, clearance, or symptom resolution. Generated by immunoSEQ multiplex PCR, the TCRdb table keeps only in-frame clones and is missing some. Among 150,000 to 200,000 clones, about nine tenths were seen once, and the ten largest hold roughly 8.9%. There are a few counts of this clone. The sequence derives from a woman aged 18-29 years who had recovered from COVID-19. The chain combines TRBV5-6 with TRBJ2-7; D not certain. Input material: PBMCs or T cells enriched from blood (not recorded which). The CDR3: CASSLVADMYEQYF. CDR3 nucleotide sequence: TGTGCCAGCAGCTTGGTGGCTGATATGTACGAGCAGTACTTC. The variable domain in full, completed from reference TRBV5-6 and TRBJ2-7, reads DAGVTQSPTHLIKTRGQQVTLRCSPKSGHDTVSWYQQALGQGPQFIFQYYEEEERQRGNFPDRFSGHQFPNYSSELNVNALLLGDSALYLCASSLVADMYEQYFGPGTRLTVT.